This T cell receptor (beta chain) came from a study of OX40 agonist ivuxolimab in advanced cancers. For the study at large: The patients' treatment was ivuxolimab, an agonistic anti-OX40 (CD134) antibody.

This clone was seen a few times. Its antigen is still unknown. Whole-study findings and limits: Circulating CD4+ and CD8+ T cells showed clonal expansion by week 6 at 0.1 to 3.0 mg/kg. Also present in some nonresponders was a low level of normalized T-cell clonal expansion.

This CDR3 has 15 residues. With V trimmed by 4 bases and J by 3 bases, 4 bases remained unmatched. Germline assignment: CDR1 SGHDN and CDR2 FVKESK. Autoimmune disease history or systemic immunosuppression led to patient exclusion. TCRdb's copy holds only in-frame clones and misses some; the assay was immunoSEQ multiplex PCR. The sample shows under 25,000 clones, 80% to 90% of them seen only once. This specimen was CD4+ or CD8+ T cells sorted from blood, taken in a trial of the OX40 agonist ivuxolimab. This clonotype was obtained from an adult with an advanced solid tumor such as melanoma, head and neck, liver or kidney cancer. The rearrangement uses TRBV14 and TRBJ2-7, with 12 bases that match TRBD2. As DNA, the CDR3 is TGTGCCAGCAGCCGTGGGACTAGCGGGTACTACGAGCAGTACTTC. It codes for CASSRGTSGYYEQYF. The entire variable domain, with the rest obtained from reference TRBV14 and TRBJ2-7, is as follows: EAGVTQFPSHSVIEKGQTVTLRCDPISGHDNLYWYRRVMGKEIKFLLHFVKESKQDESGMPNNRFLAERTGGTYSTLKVQPAELEDSGVYFCASSRGTSGYYEQYFGPGTRLTVT.